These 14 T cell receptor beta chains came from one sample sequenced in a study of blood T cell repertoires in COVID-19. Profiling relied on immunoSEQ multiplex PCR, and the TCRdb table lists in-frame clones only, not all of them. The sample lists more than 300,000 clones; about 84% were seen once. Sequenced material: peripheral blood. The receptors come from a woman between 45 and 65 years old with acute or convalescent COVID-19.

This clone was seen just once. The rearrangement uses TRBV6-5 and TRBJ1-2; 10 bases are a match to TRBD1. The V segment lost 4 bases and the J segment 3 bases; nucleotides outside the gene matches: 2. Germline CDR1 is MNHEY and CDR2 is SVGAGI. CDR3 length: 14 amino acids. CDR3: CASSSTGGHYGYTF. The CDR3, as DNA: TGTGCCAGCAGTTCGACAGGGGGCCACTATGGCTACACCTTC.

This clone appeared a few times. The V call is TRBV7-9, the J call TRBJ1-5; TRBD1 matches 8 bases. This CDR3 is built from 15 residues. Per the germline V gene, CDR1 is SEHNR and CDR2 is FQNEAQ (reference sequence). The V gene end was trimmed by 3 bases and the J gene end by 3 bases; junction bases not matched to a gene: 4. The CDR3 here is CASSLTGADNQPQHF. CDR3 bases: TGTGCCAGCAGCTTGACAGGGGCTGACAATCAGCCCCAGCATTTT.

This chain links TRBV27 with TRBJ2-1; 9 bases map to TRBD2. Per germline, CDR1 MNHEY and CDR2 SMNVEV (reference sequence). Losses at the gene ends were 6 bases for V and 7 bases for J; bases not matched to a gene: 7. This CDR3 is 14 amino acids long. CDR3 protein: CASRAGGRGNEQFF. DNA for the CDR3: TGTGCCAGCAGAGCTGGCGGGAGGGGAAATGAGCAGTTCTTC.

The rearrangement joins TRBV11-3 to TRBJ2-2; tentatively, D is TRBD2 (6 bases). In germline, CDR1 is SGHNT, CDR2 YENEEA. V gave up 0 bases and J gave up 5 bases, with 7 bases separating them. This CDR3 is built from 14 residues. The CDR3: CASSLEEGTGELFF. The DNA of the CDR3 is TGTGCCAGCAGCTTAGAGGAGGGAACCGGGGAGCTGTTTTTT.

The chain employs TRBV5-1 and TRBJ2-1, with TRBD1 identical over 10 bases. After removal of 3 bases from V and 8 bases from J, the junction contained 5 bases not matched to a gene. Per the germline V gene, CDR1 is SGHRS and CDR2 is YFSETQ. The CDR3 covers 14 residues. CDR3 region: CASSWDRGSDEQFF. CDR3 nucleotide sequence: TGCGCCAGCAGCTGGGACAGGGGAAGCGATGAGCAGTTCTTC.

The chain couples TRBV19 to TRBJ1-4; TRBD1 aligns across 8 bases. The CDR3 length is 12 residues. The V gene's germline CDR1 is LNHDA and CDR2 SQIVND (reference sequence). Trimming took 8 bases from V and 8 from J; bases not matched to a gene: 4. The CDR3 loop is CASGTGGEKLFF. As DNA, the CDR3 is TGTGCCAGTGGGACAGGTGGGGAAAAACTGTTTTTT.

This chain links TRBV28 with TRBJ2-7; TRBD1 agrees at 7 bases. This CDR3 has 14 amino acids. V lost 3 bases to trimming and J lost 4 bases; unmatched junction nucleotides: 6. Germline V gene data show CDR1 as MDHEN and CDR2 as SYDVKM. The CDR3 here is CASSFPNRGYEQYF. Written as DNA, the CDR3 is TGTGCCAGCAGTTTCCCCAACAGGGGATACGAGCAGTACTTC.

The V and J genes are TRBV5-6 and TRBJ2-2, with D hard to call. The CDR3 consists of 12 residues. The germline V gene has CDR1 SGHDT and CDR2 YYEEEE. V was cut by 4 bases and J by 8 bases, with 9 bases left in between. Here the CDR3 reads CASSPQAGELFF. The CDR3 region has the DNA TGTGCCAGCAGCCCTCAAGCGGGGGAGCTGTTTTTT. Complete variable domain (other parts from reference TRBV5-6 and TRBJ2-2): DAGVTQSPTHLIKTRGQQVTLRCSPKSGHDTVSWYQQALGQGPQFIFQYYEEEERQRGNFPDRFSGHQFPNYSSELNVNALLLGDSALYLCASSPQAGELFFGEGSRLTVL.

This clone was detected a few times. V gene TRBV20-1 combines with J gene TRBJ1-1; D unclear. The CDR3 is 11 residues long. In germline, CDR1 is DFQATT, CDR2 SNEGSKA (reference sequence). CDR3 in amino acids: CRVPENTEAFF. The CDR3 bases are TGCAGGGTTCCAGAGAACACTGAAGCTTTCTTT.

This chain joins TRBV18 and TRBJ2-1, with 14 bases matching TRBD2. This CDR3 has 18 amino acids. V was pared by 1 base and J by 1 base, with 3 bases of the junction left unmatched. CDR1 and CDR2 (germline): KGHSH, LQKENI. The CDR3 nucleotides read TGTGCCAGCTCACCACGACTAGCGGGAGGGGTTTCCTACAATGAGCAGTTCTTC. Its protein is CASSPRLAGGVSYNEQFF.

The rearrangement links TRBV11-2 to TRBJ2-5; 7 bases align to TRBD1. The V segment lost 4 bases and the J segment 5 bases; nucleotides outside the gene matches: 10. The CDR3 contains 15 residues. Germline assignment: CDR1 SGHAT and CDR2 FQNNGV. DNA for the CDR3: TGTGCCAGCAGCTCACAGGGGACACTGGGTGAGACCCAGTACTTC. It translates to CASSSQGTLGETQYF.

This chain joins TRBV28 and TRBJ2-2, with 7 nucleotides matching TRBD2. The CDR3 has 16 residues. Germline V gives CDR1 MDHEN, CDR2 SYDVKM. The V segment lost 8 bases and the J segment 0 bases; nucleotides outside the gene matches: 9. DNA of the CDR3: TGTGCCAGCCTCCGCCTAGCGGAGTCGAACACCGGGGAGCTGTTTTTT. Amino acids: CASLRLAESNTGELFF.

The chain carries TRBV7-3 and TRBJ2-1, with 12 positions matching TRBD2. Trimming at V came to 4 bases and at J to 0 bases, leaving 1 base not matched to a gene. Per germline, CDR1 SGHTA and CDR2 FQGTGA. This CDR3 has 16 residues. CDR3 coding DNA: TGTGCCAGCAGCTCGACTAGCGGGAGCTCCTACAATGAGCAGTTCTTC. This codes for CASSSTSGSSYNEQFF.

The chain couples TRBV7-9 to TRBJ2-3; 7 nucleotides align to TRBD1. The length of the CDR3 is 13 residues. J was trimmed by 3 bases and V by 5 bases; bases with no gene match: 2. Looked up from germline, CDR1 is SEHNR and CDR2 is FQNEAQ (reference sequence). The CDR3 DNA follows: TGTGCCAGCAGCCCGGGACAGACAGATACGCAGTATTTT. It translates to CASSPGQTDTQYF.